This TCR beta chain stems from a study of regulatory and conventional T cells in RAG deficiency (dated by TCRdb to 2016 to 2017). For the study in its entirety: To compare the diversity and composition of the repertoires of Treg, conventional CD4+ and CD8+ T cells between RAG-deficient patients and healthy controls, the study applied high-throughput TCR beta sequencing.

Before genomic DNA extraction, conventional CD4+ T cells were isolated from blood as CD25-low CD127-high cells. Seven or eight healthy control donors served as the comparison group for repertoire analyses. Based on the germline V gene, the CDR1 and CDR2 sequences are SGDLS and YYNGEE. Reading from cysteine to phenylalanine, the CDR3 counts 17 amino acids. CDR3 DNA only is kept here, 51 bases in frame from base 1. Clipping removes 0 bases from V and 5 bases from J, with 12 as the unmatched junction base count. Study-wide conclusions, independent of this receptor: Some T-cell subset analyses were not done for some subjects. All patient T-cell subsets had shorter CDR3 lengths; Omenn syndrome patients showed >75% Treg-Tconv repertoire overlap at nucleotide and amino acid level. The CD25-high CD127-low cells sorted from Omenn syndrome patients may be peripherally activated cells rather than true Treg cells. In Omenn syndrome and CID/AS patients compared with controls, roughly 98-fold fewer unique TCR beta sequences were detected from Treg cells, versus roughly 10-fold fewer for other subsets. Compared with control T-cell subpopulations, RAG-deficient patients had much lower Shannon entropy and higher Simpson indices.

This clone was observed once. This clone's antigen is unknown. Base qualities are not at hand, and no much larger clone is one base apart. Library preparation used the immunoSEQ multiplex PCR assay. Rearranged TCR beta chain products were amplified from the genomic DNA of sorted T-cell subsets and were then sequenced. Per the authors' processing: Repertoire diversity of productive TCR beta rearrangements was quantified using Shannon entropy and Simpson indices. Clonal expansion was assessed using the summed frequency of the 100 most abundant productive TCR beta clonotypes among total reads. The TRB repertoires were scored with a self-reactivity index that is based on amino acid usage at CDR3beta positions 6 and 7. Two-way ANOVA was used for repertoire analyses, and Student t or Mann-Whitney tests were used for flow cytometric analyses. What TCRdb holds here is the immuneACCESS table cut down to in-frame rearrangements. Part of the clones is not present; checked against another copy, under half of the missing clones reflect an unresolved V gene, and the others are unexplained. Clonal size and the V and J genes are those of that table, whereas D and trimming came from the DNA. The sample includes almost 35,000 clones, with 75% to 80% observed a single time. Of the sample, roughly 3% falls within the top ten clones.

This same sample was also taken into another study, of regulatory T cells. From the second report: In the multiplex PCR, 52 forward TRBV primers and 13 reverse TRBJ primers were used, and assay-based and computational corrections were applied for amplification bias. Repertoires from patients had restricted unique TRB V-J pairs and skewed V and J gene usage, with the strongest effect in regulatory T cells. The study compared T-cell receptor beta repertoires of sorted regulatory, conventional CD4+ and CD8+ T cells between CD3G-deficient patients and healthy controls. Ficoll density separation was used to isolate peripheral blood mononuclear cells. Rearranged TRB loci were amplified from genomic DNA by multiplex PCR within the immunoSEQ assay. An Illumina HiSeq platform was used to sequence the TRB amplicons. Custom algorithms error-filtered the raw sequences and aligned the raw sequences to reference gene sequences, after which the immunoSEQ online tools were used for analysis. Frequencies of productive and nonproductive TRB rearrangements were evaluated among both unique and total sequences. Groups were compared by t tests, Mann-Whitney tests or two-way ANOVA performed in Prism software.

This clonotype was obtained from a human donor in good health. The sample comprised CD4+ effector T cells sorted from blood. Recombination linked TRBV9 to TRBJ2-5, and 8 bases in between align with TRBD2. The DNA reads TGTGCCAGCAGCGTAGAAGCGGGGGTTCTACCGGGGGAGACCCAGTACTTC. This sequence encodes CASSVEAGVLPGETQYF.